Each of the 11 T cell receptor beta chains below was sequenced from the same sample in a study of breast tumors, draining lymph nodes, adjacent tissues. Samples came from axillary lymph nodes draining the breast cancer. TCRdb redid the calling of the multiplex PCR reads with MiXCR, one entry per CDR3 protein. The sample comprises about 230,000 distinct CDR3 sequences, 32% of which are singletons, and about 1.4% rests with the top ten. The sequenced material came from axillary lymph node tissue. The receptor set was obtained from a female donor with breast cancer. Some clones in this sample may be carry-over from other donors' samples.

There are many counts of this clonotype. The rearrangement uses TRBV12-3 or TRBV12-4 and TRBJ2-6; 7 positions match TRBD1. J gave up 4 bases and V 6 bases, and 6 bases lay outside the gene matches. The CDR3 runs 15 residues. This CDR3 reads CASSRTGDGANVLTF. The CDR3 DNA reads TGTGCCAGCAGCCGTACAGGGGACGGGGCCAACGTCCTGACTTTC.

Details on this clonotype: One end of the junction fails to match germline, which may point to a read error. The chain combines TRBV9 with TRBJ1-4; the D is unclear. The CDR3 runs 11 residues. CDR1 is SGDLS and CDR2 is YYNGEE in the germline V gene. The CDR3, as DNA: TGTGCCAGCAGCTTAGGCCATCAACTGTTATTT. Residues: CASSLGHQLLF.

This clonotype was picked up many times. The rearrangement uses TRBV6-1 and TRBJ2-7; possible D gene TRBD1, 7 bases. Trimming left V 3 bases short and J 1 base short, with 13 bases between. CDR1 and CDR2 (germline): MNHNS, SASEGT. This CDR3 contains 15 residues. The CDR3 coding sequence is TGTGCCAGCAGTGACCTCAGGGGGGTATCCTACGAGCAGTACTTC. It codes for CASSDLRGVSYEQYF.

The chain carries TRBV3-1 and TRBJ1-2, with D possibly being TRBD1 (5 bases). The CDR3 has 13 residues. Trimming took 8 bases from V and 5 from J, leaving 15 bases between them. CDR1 is LGHDT, CDR2 YNNKEL, per germline (reference sequence). The CDR3, as DNA: TGTGCCAGCGGCCCCGGGACGGTTTATGGCTACACCTTC. This codes for CASGPGTVYGYTF. Combining the CDR3 with reference TRBV3-1 and TRBJ1-2 gives the whole variable domain DTAVSQTPKYLVTQMGNDKSIKCEQNLGHDTMYWYKQDSKKFLKIMFSYNNKELIINETVPNRFSPKSPDKAHLNLHINSLELGDSAVYFCASGPGTVYGYTFGSGTRLTVV.

This clonotype was seen ten or more times. The J gene is TRBJ2-2, the V gene TRBV19, with 7 nucleotides matching TRBD2. V dropped 8 bases and J dropped 1; count of bases not matched to a gene: 4. Germline assignment: CDR1 LNHDA and CDR2 SQIVND (reference sequence). The CDR3 is 14 amino acids. CDR3 nucleotides: TGTGCCAGTGGGGGGGGAGTGAACACCGGGGAGCTGTTTTTT. This translates into CASGGGVNTGELFF.

This clonotype was detected only a few times. It may be a read error: a sequence one base away is much more abundant. The chain employs TRBV5-1 and TRBJ2-2; TRBD1 matches 10 bases. Per the germline V gene, CDR1 is SGHRS and CDR2 is YFSETQ. Trimming cost V 4 bases and J 7 bases; bases outside gene matches: 13. The CDR3 is 17 residues long. The CDR3 loop reads CASSRDRGPHSGGELFF. The CDR3 bases are TGCGCCAGCAGCCGGGACAGGGGTCCCCACTCGGGCGGGGAGCTGTTTTTT.

The rearrangement joins TRBV6-2 or TRBV6-3 to TRBJ1-2, with TRBD1 identical over 8 bases. V was clipped by 4 bases and J by 0 bases; unmatched bases: 10. Germline V lookup: CDR1 MNHEY, CDR2 SVGEGT. CDR3 size: 17 residues. The CDR3 DNA reads as TGTGCCAGCAGTTCGGGACAGGTTCTACGAGCTAACTATGGCTACACCTTC. Translation: CASSSGQVLRANYGYTF.

This clonotype was picked up many times. The rearrangement links TRBV14 to TRBJ2-1; 9 nucleotides align to TRBD2. The junction had 15 bases not matched to a gene; V was cut back by 3 bases and J by 3 bases. Looked up from germline, CDR1 is SGHDN and CDR2 is FVKESK. The CDR3 has 19 residues. CDR3 coding DNA: TGTGCCAGCAGCCAGGATCGTAGACTAGCGGCCCGAAACTACAATGAGCAGTTCTTC. The encoded protein is CASSQDRRLAARNYNEQFF.

Ten or more counts support this clonotype. The CDR3 DNA is TGCGCCAGCAGCTTGGTTGGGGCAGTGGATTATGAAAAACTGTTTTTT. Translated, it gives CASSLVGAVDYEKLFF. The rearrangement links TRBV5-1 to TRBJ1-4; a weak D match, TRBD1 (5 bases). The CDR3 runs to 16 residues. CDR1 is SGHRS and CDR2 is YFSETQ in the germline V gene. Trimming took off 0 bases at V and 6 bases at J, with 15 bases between the two ends.

This clonotype appeared many times. With a much larger clone just one base away, this may be a read error. The chain combines TRBV7-2 with TRBJ2-5; 11 nucleotides match TRBD2. CDR1 SGHTA and CDR2 FQGNSA come from the germline V gene. The CDR3 has 15 residues. CDR3 sequence (DNA): TGTGCCAGCAGCCCTACATATAGCGGGAGGGAGACCCAGCACTTC. Encoded protein: CASSPTYSGRETQHF.

J is TRBJ1-5 and V is TRBV24-1; D not resolved. This CDR3 has 9 amino acids. The V end was cut by 2 bases, the J end by 11 bases, with 0 bases between. The germline CDR1 and CDR2 sequences are KGHDR and SFDVKD. CDR3 DNA sequence: TGTGCCACCAGTGATTCCCAGCATTTT. Amino acids: CATSDSQHF.